Sequencing of this T cell receptor beta chain was carried out in a study of T-cell reconstitution after alpha-beta-depleted transplantation in children. J was trimmed by 7 bases and V by 1 base; bases with no gene match: 7. Germline V CDR1 and CDR2: MGHRA, YSYEKL. The CDR3 has 15 amino acids. Turning to this clonotype: Its antigen is not identified. Since a much larger clone is just one base distant, this may be a read error.

Points from the study as a whole: Diversity and T-cell counts at one year after transplant derived mostly from new T cells.

TCRbeta library preparation incorporated unique molecular identifiers. TCRdb processed the PCR reads anew with MiXCR; each CDR3 protein has one entry. In the table there are around 670,000 distinct CDR3 sequences, around 14% of which are singletons. The chain is built from TRBV4-1 and TRBJ2-3; 8 nucleotides match TRBD1. The receptor comes from a girl aged 2-15 years with congenital amegakaryocytic thrombocytopenia, due to receive a stem cell transplant. The sequences come from PBMCs, collected before TCRalphabeta/CD19-depleted stem cell transplant. The CDR3 loop reads CASSQGTGPTNTQYF. CDR3 sequence (DNA): TGCGCCAGCAGCCAAGGGACAGGGCCAACAAATACGCAGTATTTT.